The subject of this entry is one T cell receptor (beta chain). This sample is drawn from a study of radiotherapy plus CTLA-4 blockade in lung cancer. Sequencing used immunoSEQ multiplex PCR; TCRdb keeps in-frame clones, though not all of them. The sample has about 62,000 clones, approximately 76% seen once; the top ten hold 2.9%. The clonotype comes from a human donor with non-small cell lung cancer who had a complete response to radiotherapy plus ipilimumab. This material consisted of peripheral blood, taken from a patient treated with radiotherapy plus ipilimumab.

The CDR3 coding sequence is TGCGCCAGCAGCCACCCCGGTGAGGGGGAGCTGTTTTTT. This encodes CASSHPGEGELFF. The V and J genes are TRBV5-1 and TRBJ2-2, with D unresolved. From germline, CDR1 is SGHRS and CDR2 YFSETQ. Trimming removed 4 bases from V and 8 bases from J, with 12 bases in between. The CDR3 is 13 amino acids.